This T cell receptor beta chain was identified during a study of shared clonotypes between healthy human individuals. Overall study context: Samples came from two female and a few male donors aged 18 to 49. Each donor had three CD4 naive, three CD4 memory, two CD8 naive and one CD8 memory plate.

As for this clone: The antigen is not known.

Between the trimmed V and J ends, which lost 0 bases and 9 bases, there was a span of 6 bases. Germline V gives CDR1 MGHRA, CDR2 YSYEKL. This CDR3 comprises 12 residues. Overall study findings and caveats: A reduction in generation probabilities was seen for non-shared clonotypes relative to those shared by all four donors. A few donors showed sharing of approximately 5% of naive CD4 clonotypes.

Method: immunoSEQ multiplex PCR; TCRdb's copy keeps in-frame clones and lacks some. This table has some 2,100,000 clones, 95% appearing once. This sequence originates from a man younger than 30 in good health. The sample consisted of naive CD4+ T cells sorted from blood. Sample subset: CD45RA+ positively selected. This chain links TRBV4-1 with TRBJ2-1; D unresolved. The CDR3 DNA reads TGCGCCAGCAGCCAAGAATTAGGTGAGCAGTTCTTC. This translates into CASSQELGEQFF.